This note documents a single T cell receptor (beta chain) sequence. There is no known antigen for this receptor. Receptor amplification or capture employed the immunoSEQ multiplex PCR assay. For the multiplex PCR, a mixture combining 60 forward primers for TCR Vbeta segments and 13 reverse primers for TCR Jbeta segments was used. A multiplex PCR assay on genomic DNA amplified the CDR3 region of rearranged TCR beta genes. The amplified TCR beta libraries were sequenced on the Illumina HiSeq System as 87-base-pair reads. Regarding the original processing steps: A later analysis counted approximately 74 million unique TCR beta chains across the 550 to 700 repertoires, and roughly 10 million of these chains were shared by at least two donors. Raw reads were error-corrected and collapsed into unique sequences with a nearest-neighbor algorithm that merged closely related sequences to remove PCR and sequencing errors. V, D and J gene segments were assigned by aligning CDR3 sequences to IMGT reference sequences. For a sequence to be retained, at least a six-nucleotide match to both a V gene segment and a J gene segment was required. Rearrangements were called productive when the CDR3 lacked stop codons and stayed in frame with V and J; all others were non-productive. CDR3 was defined by IMGT convention, running from the second conserved V-encoded cysteine to the conserved J-encoded phenylalanine. The earlier analysis of 587 of the donors excluded sequences that lacked an unambiguous match to a single V gene segment. An earlier analysis of roughly 590 of the donors called V segments functional above 56.7% productive rearrangements and segregating when the between-donor standard deviation exceeded 5%. A statistical classification framework was built to diagnose cytomegalovirus status from the catalog of TCR beta chain sequences. In a later analysis, TCR nucleotide sequences were compared against IMGT/GENE-DB human TR gene sequences so that V and J genes could be assigned. In a later analysis, CDR3 sequences and most-parsimonious VDJ recombination scenarios were assigned using the TCRdist pipeline. In a later analysis, each TCR beta chain was defined by its CDR3 amino acid sequence together with its V-gene family, and reads without a unique V-gene family were excluded. In a later analysis, fewer than 650 highly shared, low-generation-probability nucleotide sequences were removed to address suspected cross-contamination and a sequencing artifact. A later analysis calculated a clonal expansion index for each public chain from normalized within-repertoire ranks of inferred template counts. In a later analysis, generation probabilities were computed using a VDJ recombination model fitted to out-of-frame rearrangements, and the results were checked against IGoR. In a later analysis, hypergeometric tests were used to score TCR-TCR, TCR-HLA and TCR-CMV co-occurrence, with a repertoire-size bias correction applied to TCR pairs. False discovery rates were estimated in a later analysis by permuting HLA or CMV assignments 20 times. A later analysis grouped co-occurring TCRs with DBSCAN, adding TCRdist sequence similarity when clustering within HLA-allele-positive subsets. Repertoires with fewer than 30,000 or more than 120,000 public chains were left out of co-occurrence clustering, as were a handful of repertoires with anomalous nucleotide sharing. TCRdb provides this immuneACCESS table in a form limited to in-frame rearrangements. Some clones are lacking; in checked studies, under half of them reflect an unresolved V gene, and why the rest are absent is not known. The V and J calls and clone size are taken from that table; D and trimming were inferred from the DNA. The sample table includes some 75,000 clones. Of the sample, 0.83% is held by the ten largest clones.

This entry is derived from a study of cytomegalovirus exposure and HLA in healthy donors (dated by TCRdb to the late 2010s). For the wider study: An earlier analysis of 550 to 700 of the donors reported 250 to 300 Gb of sequence data and 117 million unique TCR beta sequences from roughly 180 million T cells. Typing coverage varied by locus: roughly 629-630 donors for A, B, C, DRB1 and DQB1; 522 for DQA1; over 600 for DPA1; about 450 for DPB1. To predict cytomegalovirus infection status, the study combined high-throughput TCR immunosequencing, statistical association of individual TCRs with disease status, and machine learning. Across around 400 genotyped donors of the cohort, an average of roughly 250,000 unique TCR beta nucleotide sequences per donor were sequenced, and around 20% of those sequences were non-productive. Every discovery cohort repertoire had been produced on one sequencing platform. HLA typing included class I and class II loci at four-digit resolution. Using immunosequencing, the study profiled T cell repertoires from 500 to 800 subjects and related those repertoires to cytomegalovirus serostatus. Rather than using new phenotypic data, the later analysis identified candidate immune exposures from TCR beta sequences and from how often those sequences occurred across donors. Roughly 5 DR-DQ haplotypes were handled as single units for association and clustering because linkage in the cohort was strong. In an earlier analysis of 500 to 650 of the donors, high-throughput TCR beta sequencing was used to judge whether each TCR beta V gene segment behaved as functional or pseudogenic. An early release covering approximately 600 HLA-typed donors comprised about 300 gigabases of sequencing data and around 80 million unique TCR sequences. Genome-wide SNP genotypes for about 55% of the 666 donors were used in a later genetic analysis, which treated that subset as a discovery cohort. In addition to the first cohort of 650 to 750 subjects, a separate validation cohort of approximately 130 different subjects was used. Donor age, sex, ethnicity and CMV serostatus were compiled alongside the repertoire data. The study aimed to test whether signatures of past pathogen exposure could be identified by cataloging public T cell receptors. A later analysis re-analyzed previously published TCR beta repertoires from roughly 600 donors and added high-resolution HLA genotyping to study TCR occurrence patterns. Of the approximately 370 genotyped donors, 80% to 90% were placed in the genetic ancestry cluster associated with self-reported Caucasian donors.

Including cysteine and phenylalanine, the CDR3 has 16 amino acids. The read is trimmed to its CDR3 DNA, 48 bases read in frame from base 1. V is cut back by 2 bases and J by 2 bases, with 4 bases in the junction unmatched. From the germline V gene, CDR1 is MNHEY and CDR2 is SVGAGI. Here is what the overall study found, with its caveats: Only TCR beta chains were sequenced in this cohort, and the absence of alpha or paired-chain data limited detectable features. The presence/absence analyses assumed that sequencing depth was roughly uniform across donors, and that assumption may not be true. The only immune exposure information available for the cohort was CMV serostatus. In a later analysis, most CMV-associated TCR beta chains were found to appear HLA-restricted, with HLA associations seemingly driven largely by CMV exposure. In an earlier analysis of more than 500 of the donors, most TCR beta V segments appeared in productive rearrangements about 87% or about 30% of the time, broadly matching IMGT annotations. In both the original and validation cohorts, the classifier was reported to diagnose cytomegalovirus status with high specificity and sensitivity. According to the authors, the approach could potentially be generalized to other disease states and immunological phenotypes. The earlier analysis of about 600 of the donors excluded some 15 rarely observed V segments, including chromosome 9 orphons, because counts were too low. A later genetic analysis associated a missense DCLRE1C variant with V-gene and J-gene trimming of TCR beta chains, and an independent cohort replicated the association. The study gave a list of 150 to 200 TCR beta chains associated with cytomegalovirus. Because some donors lacked HLA typing at each locus, the association tests relied only on the typed subset. Correlated functional status among segregating V segments might reflect linkage disequilibrium, but an unknown experimental factor could not be ruled out. Three of the identified cytomegalovirus-associated TCR beta chains were confirmed in vitro to be specific for cytomegalovirus antigens. According to a later genetic analysis, donors in an Asian-associated ancestry cluster had fewer N-insertions in productive TCRs than the approximately 700-donor mean. A later analysis found that TCR association rates varied across HLA loci, with DRB1 alleles showing the most associated TCRs and HLA-C alleles the fewest. In a later analysis, some 18,000 TCR beta sequences were associated with specific HLA alleles at a false discovery rate of 0.05. Some IMGT-functional V segments, including TRBV6-2 and TRBV6-3, could not be distinguished by the 87-base-pair reads and were therefore excluded. A later analysis reported that several top co-occurrence clusters appeared linked to parvovirus B19, influenza, CMV and Epstein-Barr virus. A later analysis found that HLA-associated TCR beta chains were more clonally expanded and had lower generation probabilities than equally common non-associated chains. When HLA alleles, especially DR and DQ, strongly co-occurred, attributing TCR associations to individual alleles was difficult. A further reported finding was that TCR beta sequences accurately predicted the HLA-A and HLA-B alleles for most subjects in the first cohort. Most TCR sequences were observed very rarely across donors, whereas some public TCRs were present in many individuals. A group of highly shared sequence variants was considered likely to be a technical artifact of the sequencing pipeline.

In total, 600 or so healthy bone marrow donors made up the cohort. All cohort members were sampled while nominally healthy, although unrecorded immune exposures were likely present. The donor was CMV seronegative and was included in the group of several hundred seronegative cohort members. Each donor provided a peripheral blood sample, and peripheral blood mononuclear cells were used for TCR beta sequencing. Genomic DNA was extracted from the blood cell samples with the Qiagen DNeasy Blood Extraction Kit. The chain couples TRBV6-5 to TRBJ2-2, and 8 junction bases match TRBD1. This receptor was obtained from a boy under 18 in good health and CMV-seronegative. Material: PBMCs. The nucleotide sequence reads as follows: TGTGCCAGCAGTTACCGGGACAGGCTCAACACCGGGGAGCTGTTTTTT. Its protein reads: CASSYRDRLNTGELFF.